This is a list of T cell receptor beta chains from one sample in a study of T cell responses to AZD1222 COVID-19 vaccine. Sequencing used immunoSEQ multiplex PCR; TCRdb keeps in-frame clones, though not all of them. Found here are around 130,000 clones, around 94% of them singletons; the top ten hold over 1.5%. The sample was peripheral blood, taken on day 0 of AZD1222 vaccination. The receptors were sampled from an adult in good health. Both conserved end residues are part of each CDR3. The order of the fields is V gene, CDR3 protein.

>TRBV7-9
CASSSARDGYTF
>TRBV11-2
CASGRGNEQFF
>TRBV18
CASSPGESYEQYF
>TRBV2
CASSDPGGRSEKLFF
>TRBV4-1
CASSQDLRGGGPLHF
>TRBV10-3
CAISETGPGNGYTF
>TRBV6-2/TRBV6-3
CASSRQETLYNEQFF
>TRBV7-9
CASSLAGNTDTQYF
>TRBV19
CASSPPGTVQETQYF
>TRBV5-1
CASSLAGPGNTIYF
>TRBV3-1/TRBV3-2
CASSQDPDYYNEQFF
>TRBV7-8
CASSLVLAVYNEQFF
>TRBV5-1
CASGTGEANTEAFF
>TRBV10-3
CAISESETGPGGYTF
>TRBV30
CAWSKATNEKLFF
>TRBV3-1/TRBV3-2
CASSHLQGSSGNTIYF
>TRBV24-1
CATSDTSPGNLGQETQYF
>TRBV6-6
CASSRLLGGTYGYTF
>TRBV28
CASSLLGQGANNQPQHF
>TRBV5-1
CASSLDGLNTEAFF
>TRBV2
CASSRDSSYNEQFF
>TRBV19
CASSRQPGVRKAFF
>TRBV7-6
CASSFVGRDEQFF
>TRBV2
CASSSSGTGIYGYTF
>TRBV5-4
CASSLKGAATNEKLFF
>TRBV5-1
CASRGASSVETQYF
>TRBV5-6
CASSWGSGGGHEQFF
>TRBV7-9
CASSFPPGTGAQETQYF
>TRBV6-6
CASSWAGDTEAFF
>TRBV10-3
CAISERTGADEKLFF
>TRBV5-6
CASSLGRSEQYF
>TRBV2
CASNDQGGYEQYF
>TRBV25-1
CASSDFPGRQLAEAFF
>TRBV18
CASSPPGLAGIVETQYF
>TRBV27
CASSPYRGPGTEAFF
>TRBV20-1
CSYLESYGYTF
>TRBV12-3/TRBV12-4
CASSWGDGYTF
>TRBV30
CAWTGGQTYNSPLHF
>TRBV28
CASSSSPGQHQPQHF
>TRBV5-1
CASSLERVAGIKVQFF
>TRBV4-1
CASRQMASGSYEQYF
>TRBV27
CASRSGTGVSYGYTF
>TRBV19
CASSKDRPGAVDEQFF
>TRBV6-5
CASSYYRAANEKLFF
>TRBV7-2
CASSTDRAYEQFF
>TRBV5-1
CASSLGQRNTEAFF
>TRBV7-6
CASSLGWSSGETQYF
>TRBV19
CASNDRGGQPQHF
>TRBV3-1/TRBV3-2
CASSQGGETQYF
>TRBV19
CASSIVGGNTGELFF
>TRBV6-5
CASGGQGAYQPQHF
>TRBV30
CAWSVQGLYQETQYF
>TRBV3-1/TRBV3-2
CASSQAGQGGNTIYF
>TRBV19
CASRTLQGLFYGYTF